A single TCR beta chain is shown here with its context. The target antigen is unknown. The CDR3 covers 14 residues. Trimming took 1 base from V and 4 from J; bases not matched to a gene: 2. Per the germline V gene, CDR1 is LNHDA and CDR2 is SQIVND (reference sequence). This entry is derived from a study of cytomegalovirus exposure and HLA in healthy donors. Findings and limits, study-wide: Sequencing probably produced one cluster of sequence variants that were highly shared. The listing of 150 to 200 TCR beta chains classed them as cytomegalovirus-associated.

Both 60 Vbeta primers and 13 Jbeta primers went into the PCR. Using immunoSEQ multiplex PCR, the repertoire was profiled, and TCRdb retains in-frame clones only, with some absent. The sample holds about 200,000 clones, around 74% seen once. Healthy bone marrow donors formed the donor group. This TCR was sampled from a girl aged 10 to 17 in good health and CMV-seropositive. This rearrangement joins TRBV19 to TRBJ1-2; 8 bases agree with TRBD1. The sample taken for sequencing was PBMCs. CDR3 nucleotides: TGTGCCAGTAGTATAGGACAGGGGCCCTATGGCTACACCTTC. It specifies CASSIGQGPYGYTF.